This T cell receptor beta chain was profiled in a study of blood T cell repertoires in COVID-19. About the study: The United States, Italy and Spain provided the acute and convalescent COVID-19 samples. Sample material is recorded as cDNA or gDNA derived from T cells, B-cell-depleted T cells, or PBMCs.

This clone has a handful of counts. The length of the CDR3 is 13 residues. Trimming at V came to 7 bases and at J to 3 bases, leaving 8 bases not matched to a gene. Per the germline V gene, CDR1 is SQVTM and CDR2 is ANQGSEA. Original handling: Reference gene primer amplification gave estimated nucleated cell counts. Only in-frame clones appear in the TCRdb table, and some are missing; sequencing was by immunoSEQ multiplex PCR. That table gives V, J and clone size, and the DNA gave D and trimming. The sample consists of around 200,000 clones, more than 70% of them appearing once. The sequence was collected from a woman over 75 with active or convalescent COVID-19. Specimen: peripheral blood. The chain employs TRBV29-1 and TRBJ2-7; 8 positions match TRBD2. CDR3 sequence: CSARGGLGYEQYF. The CDR3 DNA is TGCAGCGCCCGGGGGGGCCTTGGCTACGAGCAGTACTTC.